The 14 T cell receptor beta chains below come from one sample, sequenced in a study of cytomegalovirus exposure and HLA in healthy donors. PCR employed 60 Vbeta and 13 Jbeta primers. Assay: immunoSEQ multiplex PCR; the TCRdb copy retains only in-frame clones and omits some. The data show 100,000 or so clones, about three quarters seen once. Sequencing was carried out using PBMCs. The receptors were gathered from a man aged 35-49 years in good health and CMV-seronegative.

The J gene is TRBJ2-7, the V gene TRBV5-5; tentatively, D is TRBD1 (5 bases). From germline, CDR1 is SGHKS and CDR2 YYEKEE (reference sequence). The CDR3 extends over 14 amino acids. Trimming cost V 4 bases and J 4 bases, with 15 bases left between them. The CDR3 reads CASSATTTGYEQYF. CDR3 sequence (DNA): TGTGCCAGCAGCGCGACCACAACAGGATACGAGCAGTACTTC.

The chain links TRBV2 to TRBJ2-7; 9 bases fit TRBD2. The germline V gene encodes CDR1 SNHLY and CDR2 FYNNEI. The CDR3 spans 14 residues. The V gene end was trimmed by 8 bases and the J gene end by 6 bases; junction bases not matched to a gene: 11. This chain's CDR3 is CASVSAGGPGEQYF. The DNA of the CDR3 is TGTGCCAGCGTATCGGCGGGGGGGCCTGGCGAGCAGTACTTC.

CDR3 region: CASNPDRDVGELFF. The CDR3 coding sequence is TGCGCCAGCAACCCTGACAGGGACGTCGGGGAGCTGTTTTTT. This chain connects TRBV5-1 to TRBJ2-2, with 7 bases that match TRBD1. The V and J ends lost 6 bases and 7 bases, in that order; junction bases with no gene match: 9. The CDR3 has 14 residues. Looked up from germline, CDR1 is SGHRS and CDR2 is YFSETQ.

The chain employs TRBV7-6 and TRBJ2-1, with TRBD1 identical over 9 bases. In germline, CDR1 is SGHVS, CDR2 FNYEAQ. The length of the CDR3 is 18 residues. Germline trimming cut 5 bases from V and 3 bases from J; bases unmatched to any gene: 14. Here the CDR3 DNA reads TGTGCCAGCAGCCCACCCCCGGGACAGGGACCCCGCTACAATGAGCAGTTCTTC. Translation gives CASSPPPGQGPRYNEQFF.

The chain recombines TRBV4-1 with TRBJ2-5; 10 nucleotides agree with TRBD2. The J segment lost 2 bases and the V segment lost 3 bases, leaving 6 bases of the junction unmatched. The CDR3 has 16 amino acids. Germline V gene data show CDR1 as MGHRA and CDR2 as YSYEKL. This chain's CDR3 is CASSHFSGGTQETQYF. The CDR3 DNA reads TGCGCCAGCAGCCACTTTAGCGGGGGGACTCAAGAGACCCAGTACTTC.

This chain joins TRBV5-1 and TRBJ2-7; 9 bases fit TRBD1. This CDR3 comprises 15 residues. With 2 bases clipped from V and 7 bases from J, the junction kept 10 bases outside the gene matches. CDR1 is SGHRS, CDR2 YFSETQ, per germline. CDR3 coding DNA: TGCGCCAGCAGCTTAAACAGGGGGCTGGTGAGTGAGCAGTACTTC. This sequence encodes CASSLNRGLVSEQYF.

This chain connects TRBV28 to TRBJ2-1; TRBD1 matches at 9 bases. The V gene end was trimmed by 6 bases and the J gene end by 6 bases; junction bases not matched to a gene: 9. The CDR3 totals 15 residues. CDR1 and CDR2 from the germline V gene are MDHEN and SYDVKM. The CDR3 reads CASSPGTGLPNEQFF. In nucleotides, the CDR3 is TGTGCCAGCAGCCCCGGGACAGGGCTGCCCAATGAGCAGTTCTTC.

This clone was detected once. The chain has TRBV28 and TRBJ2-7; 10 nucleotides line up with TRBD1. With V trimmed by 11 bases and J by 4 bases, 5 bases remained unmatched. This CDR3 is built from 12 residues. Germline CDR1 MDHEN, CDR2 SYDVKM. CDR3: CASGTGVYEQYF. The DNA for the CDR3 is TGTGCCTCGGGGACAGGGGTATACGAGCAGTACTTC.

The rearrangement links TRBV27 to TRBJ2-1; D is unclear. The CDR3 runs 13 residues. V was clipped by 5 bases and J by 4 bases, with 9 bases between them. Germline CDR1 MNHEY, CDR2 SMNVEV (reference sequence). The CDR3 DNA is TGTGCCAGCAGTCCCTGGAGTTACAATGAGCAGTTCTTC. Amino acids: CASSPWSYNEQFF.

The genes are TRBV28 and TRBJ2-3; a possible D gene is TRBD2 (5 bases). CDR3 length: 13 residues. Germline CDR1 MDHEN, CDR2 SYDVKM. V was clipped by 5 bases and J by 5 bases, with 11 bases between them. The CDR3: CASSVVGGDTQYF. The CDR3 DNA sequence: TGTGCCAGCAGTGTAGTAGGAGGAGATACGCAGTATTTT.

This clone turned up a few times. The J gene is TRBJ2-7, the V gene TRBV2; possibly TRBD1 for D (6 bases). The CDR3 contains 14 residues. V was clipped by 10 bases and J by 0 bases, with 16 bases between them. Looked up from germline, CDR1 is SNHLY and CDR2 is FYNNEI. In DNA form, the CDR3 reads TGTGCCACCGACCCGGGACACAGCTCCTACGAGCAGTACTTC. It specifies CATDPGHSSYEQYF.

The chain employs TRBV5-1 and TRBJ2-7; 10 positions agree with TRBD1. V lost 2 bases to trimming and J lost 5 bases; unmatched junction nucleotides: 7. This CDR3 is built from 15 residues. Germline loops: CDR1 SGHRS, CDR2 YFSETQ. The CDR3: CASSFGTGDSHEQYF. The CDR3 region has the DNA TGCGCCAGCAGCTTCGGGACAGGGGATAGTCACGAGCAGTACTTC.

V is TRBV10-3 and J is TRBJ2-5; 9 bases fit TRBD2. The CDR3 extends over 16 amino acids. The germline V gene encodes CDR1 ENHRY and CDR2 SYGVKD. V shed 6 bases, J shed 1 base, and the junction held 9 bases outside the gene matches. The CDR3 sequence: CAIRAGGPEVQETQYF. The CDR3 DNA follows: TGTGCCATCAGGGCGGGGGGGCCGGAGGTCCAAGAGACCCAGTACTTC.

The CDR3 DNA reads as TGTGCCAGCAAGGGGGAGTGGGACACCGGGGAGCTGTTTTTT. Amino acids: CASKGEWDTGELFF. The chain recombines TRBV6-1 with TRBJ2-2; D possibly corresponds to TRBD1 (6 bases). Trimming took 7 bases from V and 3 from J, leaving 12 bases between them. The CDR3 covers 14 residues. Germline CDR1 MNHNS, CDR2 SASEGT.